The clone carrying this T cell receptor beta chain was detected ten times or more. What it binds is not known. This record comes from a study of identical twins. Study-level points and caveats: Clonotypes of the beta chain that were abundant in cord blood carried fewer insertions (memory repertoires showed none).

One entry per CDR3 protein results from TCRdb running MiXCR on the 5' RACE reads. The sample holds hundreds of thousands of distinct CDR3 sequences, roughly an eighth seen once. The CDR3 sequence is 11 residues long. V was pared by 6 bases and J by 3 bases, with 5 bases between. These data also formed part of another study, on yellow fever vaccine responses in identical twins.

This receptor was obtained from a woman between 18 and 29 years old in good health. This chain links TRBV12-3 or TRBV12-4 with TRBJ2-5, with no clear D. The sample taken for sequencing was PBMCs. CDR3 loop: CASRIKETQYF. The CDR3, as DNA: TGTGCCAGCAGAATAAAAGAGACCCAGTACTTC.